The next 27 T cell receptor beta chains were all read from a single sample in a study of read filtering for tumor transcriptome and immune sequencing. From 350 to 500 ng of RNA, a library with molecular barcoded alpha/delta and beta/gamma adaptors was made. One entry per CDR3 protein, called by TCRdb with MiXCR from the reads. The sample includes 75,000 to 95,000 distinct CDR3 sequences, about a fifth of them seen just once. The sample was a population of CD138-negative cells sorted from bone marrow. The receptor source for this set is a donor at least 40 years old with multiple myeloma.

Ten or more counts support this clonotype. This chain joins TRBV20-1 and TRBJ2-7; the match to TRBD1 covers 9 bases. The V gene's germline CDR1 is DFQATT and CDR2 SNEGSKA (reference sequence). This CDR3 has 15 amino acids. With 4 bases clipped from V and 3 bases from J, the junction kept 10 bases outside the gene matches. The CDR3 DNA is TGCAGTGCTACGAACCCGGGACAGGGCTTCTACGAGCAGTACTTC. Residues: CSATNPGQGFYEQYF.

This clonotype was seen at least ten times. V is TRBV2 and J is TRBJ2-1; TRBD2 matches at 12 bases. V dropped 3 bases and J dropped 8; count of bases not matched to a gene: 8. From germline, CDR1 is SNHLY and CDR2 FYNNEI. There are 16 residues in the CDR3. The CDR3 DNA sequence: TGTGCCAGCAGTGACCAAGAACTAGCGGGGGGAGATGAGCAGTTCTTC. Its protein product is CASSDQELAGGDEQFF.

The chain recombines TRBV11-2 with TRBJ1-3; D uncertain. Trimming shortened V by 5 bases and J by 10 bases, and 6 bases separated the two germline ends. This CDR3 has 10 residues. Germline V CDR1 and CDR2: SGHAT, FQNNGV. CDR3 region: CASSLSTIYF. CDR3 in DNA: TGTGCCAGCAGCCTGTCAACCATATATTTT.

This clonotype turned up a few times. The rearrangement links TRBV20-1 to TRBJ2-3; 8 bases are shared with TRBD1. The CDR3 totals 16 residues. CDR1 is DFQATT and CDR2 is SNEGSKA in the germline V gene (reference sequence). V lost 1 base and J lost 3; bases outside the gene matches: 9. The DNA for the CDR3 is TGCAGTGCTAGAGGACAGGGGCGAGGTATTACAGATACGCAGTATTTT. Translation: CSARGQGRGITDTQYF.

Note on this clonotype: Possible read error: a much larger clone is one base away. This rearrangement joins TRBV7-9 to TRBJ2-2, with TRBD1 as a possible D gene (6 bases). Germline V lookup: CDR1 SEHNR, CDR2 FQNEAQ (reference sequence). The CDR3 runs to 14 residues. CDR3 region: CVSVNTRGSGELFF. CDR3 bases: TGTGTCAGCGTCAACACCAGGGGCAGCGGGGAGCTGTTTTTT.

This clonotype was seen ten or more times. The chain combines TRBV5-1 with TRBJ2-1; D assignment may be TRBD1 or TRBD2 (5 bases each). The CDR3 extends over 13 amino acids. Germline V gene sequence: CDR1 SGHRS, CDR2 YFSETQ. Trimming pared 0 bases from V and 13 bases from J, leaving 14 bases between. CDR3 nucleotide sequence: TGCGCCAGCAGCTTGGATTTGGGGACCTTTCAGTTCTTC. It is translated as CASSLDLGTFQFF.

In this sample, this clonotype turned up a few times. The CDR3 nucleotides are TGCAGTGTTGTGTCATACGCGGGGGGGCAAGAGACCCAGTACTTC. Translating gives CSVVSYAGGQETQYF. This chain connects TRBV20-1 to TRBJ2-5; 9 bases match TRBD2. The CDR3 is made up of 15 amino acids. Germline V gene lookup returns CDR1 DFQATT and CDR2 SNEGSKA (reference sequence). J gave up 2 bases and V 7 bases, and 11 bases lay outside the gene matches.

This clonotype was counted at least ten times. V usage is TRBV5-1 and J usage is TRBJ2-7; TRBD2 aligns across 11 bases. Per germline, CDR1 SGHRS and CDR2 YFSETQ. The CDR3 has 15 amino acids. The ends lost 5 bases at V and 3 bases at J; junction bases unmatched: 7. In DNA form, the CDR3 reads TGCGCCAGCAGTAGGCTAGCGGGGGGAGGCTACGAGCAGTACTTC. Its protein is CASSRLAGGGYEQYF.

Comment on this clonotype: This may stem from a read error, because a much larger clone lies one nucleotide away. Because it lacks the conserved phenylalanine or tryptophan at the end, this CDR3 is likely a read error. The V call is TRBV4-1, the J call TRBJ1-1; D gene ambiguous. Trimming stripped 0 bases from V and 7 bases from J, with 9 bases between. Germline-derived CDR1 and CDR2 are MGHRA and YSYEKL. The CDR3 runs 13 residues. The CDR3 nucleotides read TGCGCCAGCAGCCAAGAGCCGGTCTTTGAAGCTTTCTCT. Translated: CASSQEPVFEAFS.

The rearrangement uses TRBV20-1 and TRBJ1-1, with no clear D. The V end was cut by 0 bases, the J end by 3 bases, with 11 bases between. From germline, CDR1 is DFQATT and CDR2 SNEGSKA (reference sequence). This CDR3 has 14 amino acids. The CDR3 nucleotides are TGCAGTGCTAGAGACGGCAGTCATCACACTGAAGCTTTCTTT. Residues: CSARDGSHHTEAFF.

The sample holds a few counts of this clonotype. The genes are TRBV29-1 and TRBJ2-3; D may be TRBD1 or TRBD2 (5 bases each). V was shortened by 4 bases and J by 7 bases, with 12 bases between the two germline ends. Germline-derived CDR1 and CDR2 are SQVTM and ANQGSEA. The length of the CDR3 is 12 residues. The CDR3 loop reads CSVVQMGHTQYF. The CDR3 nucleotides read TGCAGCGTTGTGCAAATGGGACATACGCAGTATTTT.

The sample holds many counts of this clonotype. V gene TRBV28 combines with J gene TRBJ2-7; D is ambiguous. The CDR3 totals 11 residues. The V end was cut by 1 base, the J end by 5 bases, with 3 bases between. Germline CDR1 MDHEN, CDR2 SYDVKM. CDR3 DNA: TGTGCCAGCAGTTTATATGACGAGCAGTACTTC. It yields the protein CASSLYDEQYF.

The chain uses TRBV7-9 and TRBJ2-3; a weak D match, TRBD2 (7 bases). This CDR3 region has 15 residues. The germline CDR1 and CDR2 sequences are SEHNR and FQNEAQ (reference sequence). Deletions cut 5 bases from V and 3 bases from J, with 15 bases between. CDR3 sequence reads: CASSPSGGLTDTQYF. The CDR3 nucleotides read TGTGCCAGCAGCCCTTCGGGGGGCCTAACAGATACGCAGTATTTT.

Of note for this clonotype: This may stem from a read error, because a much larger clone lies one nucleotide away. This chain uses TRBV7-4 with TRBJ1-4, with a possible D match to TRBD1 (5 bases). CDR1 SGHVT and CDR2 SQSDAQ come from the germline V gene. The CDR3 contains 15 residues. The CDR3 DNA reads as TGTGCCAGCAGCTTACCGGGGCGAAAGAATGAAGAACTGTTTTTT. Translating gives CASSLPGRKNEELFF.

This clonotype has a count of ten or more. The chain has TRBV5-1 and TRBJ1-1; maybe TRBD1 (5 bases). This CDR3 has 14 amino acids. The germline CDR1 and CDR2 sequences are SGHRS and YFSETQ. V lost 2 bases, J lost 4 bases, and 12 bases lay in between. CDR3 residues: CASSFQTASTEAFF. The DNA of the CDR3 is TGCGCCAGCAGCTTCCAGACAGCCAGCACTGAAGCTTTCTTT.

This clonotype was seen many times. Written as DNA, the CDR3 is TGCGCCAGCCACGAAGTAGCTGGGGCCAACGTCCTGACTTTC. Amino acids: CASHEVAGANVLTF. V gene TRBV5-1 combines with J gene TRBJ2-6; D is undetermined. CDR3 length: 14 amino acids. Looked up from germline, CDR1 is SGHRS and CDR2 is YFSETQ. The V and J ends lost 7 bases and 2 bases respectively, with 10 bases between them. Full variable domain (rest looked up from reference TRBV5-1 and TRBJ2-6): KAGVTQTPRYLIKTRGQQVTLSCSPISGHRSVSWYQQTPGQGLQFLFEYFSETQRNKGNFPGRFSGRQFSNSRSEMNVSTLELGDSALYLCASHEVAGANVLTFGAGSRLTVL.

To note about this clonotype: This clone may be a read error of a much larger clone one base away. The J gene is TRBJ1-5, the V gene TRBV28, with D unclear. Germline values: CDR1 MDHEN, CDR2 SYDVKM. The CDR3 loop spans 12 amino acids. V was cut by 5 bases and J by 5 bases, with 7 bases left in between. CDR3 nucleotides: TGTGCCAGCAGTCGCCTATATCAGCCCCAGCATTTT. This sequence encodes CASSRLYQPQHF.

Notes on this clonotype: One end of the junction varies from germline; a read error may be responsible. The V and J genes are TRBV5-1 and TRBJ1-6; D uncertain. Germline V CDR1 and CDR2: SGHRS, YFSETQ. This CDR3 is 14 amino acids long. The CDR3 here is CAGSLMEAGSPLHF. CDR3 nucleotides: TGCGCCGGCAGCTTAATGGAGGCTGGATCACCCCTCCACTTT.

Comment on this clonotype: This may come from a read error, since a much larger clone is one base off. This is likely a read error, given that the CDR3 carries no conserved phenylalanine or tryptophan at its end. The gene calls are TRBV6-2 or TRBV6-3 and TRBJ2-1, with D tentatively TRBD1 or TRBD2 (5 bases each). The germline V and J ends were trimmed by 6 bases and 5 bases, with 11 bases remaining between them. The CDR3 sequence is 13 residues long. Germline assignment: CDR1 MNHEY and CDR2 SVGEGT. CDR3 nucleotide sequence: TGTGCCAGCAGCCAGGGACCGAACAATGAGCAGTTCCTC. Its protein is CASSQGPNNEQFL.

The chain combines TRBV28 with TRBJ1-4, with D tentatively TRBD1 (5 bases). The germline gives CDR1 MDHEN, CDR2 SYDVKM. The V end was cut by 4 bases, the J end by 4 bases, with 7 bases between. The CDR3 has 13 amino acids. CDR3 sequence (DNA): TGTGCCAGCAGTTGGGGGTATAATGAAAAACTGTTTTTT. This codes for CASSWGYNEKLFF.

Details on this clonotype: The junction departs from germline at one end; a sequencing error may be responsible. The genes are TRBV13 and TRBJ2-1, with 10 bases matching TRBD2. CDR3 length equals 15 residues. Germline CDR1 is PRHDT and CDR2 is FYEKMQ (reference sequence). CDR3 sequence: CASSFGLAGVNGQFF. CDR3 nucleotides: TGTGCCAGCAGCTTTGGGCTAGCGGGGGTCAATGGGCAGTTCTTC.

This clonotype was seen many times. V is TRBV3-1 and J is TRBJ2-5; no reliable D call. The V end was cut by 3 bases, the J end by 5 bases, with 7 bases between. The V gene's germline CDR1 is LGHDT and CDR2 YNNKEL (reference sequence). The CDR3 contains 12 residues. This CDR3 is CASSQLGETQYF. CDR3 nucleotide sequence: TGTGCCAGCAGCCAGCTAGGGGAGACCCAGTACTTC.

About this clonotype itself: In this CDR3 the conserved last residue, phenylalanine or tryptophan, is missing, so a read error is likely. CDR3 region: CATSPIVWTGRMNTEAFS. The CDR3 coding sequence is TGTGCCACCAGCCCGATTGTTTGGACAGGGAGAATGAACACTGAAGCTTTCTCT. The chain carries TRBV15 and TRBJ1-1; 8 bases are a match to TRBD1. The germline CDR1 and CDR2 sequences are LNHNV and YYDKDF (reference sequence). The V and J ends lost 5 bases and 0 bases, in that order; junction bases with no gene match: 14. The CDR3 runs to 18 residues.

This clonotype was picked up many times. The J gene is TRBJ2-1, the V gene TRBV12-3 or TRBV12-4, with TRBD1 matching 8 bases. Trimming took 3 bases from V and 7 from J; bases not matched to a gene: 8. This CDR3 spans 15 amino acids. The CDR3 loop is CASSFNQGARNEQFF. In DNA, the CDR3 is TGTGCCAGCAGTTTTAACCAGGGGGCCAGGAATGAGCAGTTCTTC.

The chain links TRBV15 to TRBJ2-6; no definite D call. Trimming took off 2 bases at V and 0 bases at J, with 5 bases between the two ends. The length of the CDR3 is 15 residues. From germline, CDR1 is LNHNV and CDR2 YYDKDF (reference sequence). Written as DNA, the CDR3 is TGTGCCACCAGCAGAACAGACTCTGGGGCCAACGTCCTGACTTTC. Translation: CATSRTDSGANVLTF.

The gene calls are TRBV2 and TRBJ2-1, with TRBD1 matching 9 bases. This CDR3 is built from 14 residues. J lost 8 bases, V lost 0 bases, and 2 bases had no gene match. The germline V gene encodes CDR1 SNHLY and CDR2 FYNNEI. CDR3 sequence reads: CASSEAGTGHEQFF. In nucleotides, the CDR3 is TGTGCCAGCAGTGAAGCCGGGACAGGGCATGAGCAGTTCTTC.

This clonotype was recorded many times. This rearrangement joins TRBV7-9 to TRBJ2-7, with 7 bases fitting TRBD1. CDR3 length: 15 amino acids. After removal of 1 base from V and 5 bases from J, the junction contained 8 bases not matched to a gene. Germline V CDR1 and CDR2: SEHNR, FQNEAQ (reference sequence). Here the CDR3 reads CASSLGDRVSHEQYF. The DNA of the CDR3 is TGTGCCAGCAGCTTAGGAGACAGGGTTTCTCACGAGCAGTACTTC.